These 22 T cell receptor beta chains came from one sample sequenced in a study of blood T cell repertoires in COVID-19. Sequenced by immunoSEQ multiplex PCR; TCRdb stores in-frame clones only, minus some. The table has approximately 450,000 clones, 85% to 90% seen once. Sequencing used PBMCs or T cells enriched from blood (not recorded which). The receptor set was obtained from a young man who had recovered from COVID-19.

This clone was seen once. This chain connects TRBV10-1 to TRBJ2-1; 9 bases fit TRBD2. Germline V gives CDR1 WNHNN, CDR2 SYGVQD (reference sequence). V trimming: 3 bases; J trimming: 6 bases; junction bases outside the gene matches: 9. CDR3 length: 16 residues. The chain's CDR3 is CASSEHSSGNFNEQFF. CDR3 nucleotides: TGCGCCAGCAGTGAACACTCTAGCGGGAATTTCAATGAGCAGTTCTTC.

The chain couples TRBV4-1 to TRBJ2-7; 12 bases map to TRBD2. J lost 5 bases, V lost 0 bases, and 8 bases had no gene match. The CDR3 is made up of 17 amino acids. Germline V gene lookup returns CDR1 MGHRA and CDR2 YSYEKL. The CDR3 protein is CASSQEPSGRAWDEQYF. The CDR3 coding sequence is TGCGCCAGCAGCCAAGAACCTAGCGGGAGGGCCTGGGACGAGCAGTACTTC.

J is TRBJ2-5 and V is TRBV2, with unresolved D. The CDR3 is 12 amino acids. Germline-derived CDR1 and CDR2 are SNHLY and FYNNEI. V was trimmed by 7 bases and J by 3 bases, leaving 9 bases between them. CDR3 bases: TGTGCCAGCACTCAGCGCAAAGAGACCCAGTACTTC. It yields the protein CASTQRKETQYF.

This rearrangement joins TRBV5-5 to TRBJ1-4; 8 bases are shared with TRBD1. V dropped 0 bases and J dropped 8; count of bases not matched to a gene: 9. This CDR3 region has 16 residues. The V gene's germline CDR1 is SGHKS and CDR2 YYEKEE (reference sequence). CDR3 nucleotide sequence: TGTGCCAGCAGCTTGGGACAGGGGACTCGGGGAGAAAAACTGTTTTTT. Protein sequence: CASSLGQGTRGEKLFF.

This rearrangement joins TRBV9 to TRBJ2-4; no clear D. CDR3 length: 13 amino acids. Germline V gene sequence: CDR1 SGDLS, CDR2 YYNGEE. Trimming shortened V by 0 bases and J by 9 bases, and 10 bases separated the two germline ends. The DNA for the CDR3 is TGTGCCAGCAGCGTAGATTTGTCCGGCATTCAGTACTTC. Amino acids: CASSVDLSGIQYF.

The rearrangement uses TRBV5-1 and TRBJ2-7, with a tentative D call TRBD2 (5 bases). CDR3 length: 15 amino acids. The germline V gene has CDR1 SGHRS and CDR2 YFSETQ. V was cut by 0 bases and J by 0 bases, with 10 bases left in between. The CDR3 sequence is CASSLDPGNSYEQYF. The CDR3 region has the DNA TGCGCCAGCAGCTTGGATCCGGGGAACTCCTACGAGCAGTACTTC. The full variable domain, in which reference TRBV5-1 and TRBJ2-7 provide the parts outside the CDR3, is KAGVTQTPRYLIKTRGQQVTLSCSPISGHRSVSWYQQTPGQGLQFLFEYFSETQRNKGNFPGRFSGRQFSNSRSEMNVSTLELGDSALYLCASSLDPGNSYEQYFGPGTRLTVT.

The chain uses TRBV27 and TRBJ2-1, with D perhaps TRBD1 (5 bases). CDR1 is MNHEY, CDR2 SMNVEV, per germline (reference sequence). V lost 4 bases and J 3 bases, leaving 13 bases between the germline ends. CDR3 size: 15 residues. This CDR3 reads CASSSRGFYYNEQFF. For the CDR3, the DNA is TGTGCCAGCAGTTCAAGGGGTTTTTACTACAATGAGCAGTTCTTC.

A remark on this clone: One junction end does not reproduce the germline sequence, and a read error may be involved. This rearrangement joins TRBV28 to TRBJ1-6, with TRBD1 as a possible D gene (5 bases). Germline loops: CDR1 MDHEN, CDR2 SYDVKM. This CDR3 region has 15 residues. The CDR3 DNA reads as TGTGCCACCCGTCCGTCAGTTTCCGTCCGGCTGGGGGGTAACTTT. Its protein product is CATRPSVSVRLGGNF.

On this clone itself: Other DNA sequences of this sample code for an identical CDR3. The V and J genes are TRBV7-2 and TRBJ2-1; TRBD1 is a possible D gene (6 bases). From germline, CDR1 is SGHTA and CDR2 FQGNSA. The V end lost 1 base, the J end lost 1 base, and 8 bases lay between the germline ends. CDR3 length equals 15 residues. CDR3 loop: CASSLGTGSYNEQFF. CDR3 nucleotides: TGTGCCAGCAGCTTAGGTACAGGGTCCTACAATGAGCAGTTCTTC.

The rearrangement uses TRBV23-1 and TRBJ1-2, with a tentative D call TRBD1 (5 bases). TRBV23-1 is labeled an ORF, and its function is uncertain. The CDR3 is made up of 15 amino acids. V lost 1 base and J 4 bases, leaving 13 bases between the germline ends. CDR3 DNA sequence: TGCGCCAGCAGTCAATTTTTCCGACAGATCTATGGCTACACCTTC. Protein sequence: CASSQFFRQIYGYTF.

The gene calls are TRBV6-5 and TRBJ1-1, with TRBD1 identical over 9 bases. CDR1 MNHEY and CDR2 SVGAGI come from the germline V gene. This CDR3 comprises 15 residues. V was clipped by 5 bases and J by 4 bases; unmatched bases: 8. CDR3 loop: CASSNADRGGTEAFF. The CDR3 DNA is TGTGCCAGCAGTAACGCGGACAGGGGAGGCACTGAAGCTTTCTTT.

The rearrangement uses TRBV5-6 and TRBJ2-5, with TRBD1 matching 10 bases. The V gene's germline CDR1 is SGHDT and CDR2 YYEEEE. V gave up 3 bases and J gave up 1 base; unmatched junction bases: 6. The CDR3 is 16 amino acids. The CDR3 loop is CASSSQDRGSQETQYF. The CDR3 DNA is TGTGCCAGCAGCTCACAGGACAGGGGGTCCCAAGAGACCCAGTACTTC.

The chain uses TRBV5-1 and TRBJ2-1; the D gene is possibly TRBD2 (6 bases). The V gene lost 9 bases and the J gene lost 0 bases, with 16 bases spanning the gap. Germline V lookup: CDR1 SGHRS, CDR2 YFSETQ. There are 15 residues in the CDR3. For the CDR3, the DNA is TGCGCCACCGCCGTAAACGGGGGCTCCTACAATGAGCAGTTCTTC. This encodes CATAVNGGSYNEQFF. Complete variable domain (other parts from reference TRBV5-1 and TRBJ2-1): KAGVTQTPRYLIKTRGQQVTLSCSPISGHRSVSWYQQTPGQGLQFLFEYFSETQRNKGNFPGRFSGRQFSNSRSEMNVSTLELGDSALYLCATAVNGGSYNEQFFGPGTRLTVL.

This chain links TRBV7-6 with TRBJ2-7; 8 bases map to TRBD1. The CDR3 runs to 15 residues. CDR1 SGHVS and CDR2 FNYEAQ come from the germline V gene. After removal of 5 bases from V and 0 bases from J, the junction contained 6 bases not matched to a gene. The CDR3: CASSQGTGPSYEQYF. CDR3 nucleotide sequence: TGTGCCAGCAGCCAGGGGACAGGTCCCTCCTACGAGCAGTACTTC.

V is TRBV28 and J is TRBJ1-1; 7 nucleotides match TRBD1. V lost 2 bases, J lost 4 bases, and 1 base stayed unmatched. The V gene's germline CDR1 is MDHEN and CDR2 SYDVKM. CDR3 length: 13 residues. The CDR3 loop is CASSLGTATEAFF. The CDR3 DNA reads TGTGCCAGCAGTTTAGGGACAGCCACTGAAGCTTTCTTT.

This rearrangement joins TRBV3-1 (or the pseudogene TRBV3-2) to TRBJ2-7; D remains ambiguous. Germline CDR1 and CDR2: LGHDT and YNNKEL (reference sequence). This CDR3 is 14 amino acids long. V gave up 3 bases and J gave up 0 bases, with 9 bases separating them. In DNA form, the CDR3 reads TGTGCCAGCAGCCACGTCTCTCCCTCCTACGAGCAGTACTTC. Translation: CASSHVSPSYEQYF.

This chain connects TRBV7-2 to TRBJ2-3; TRBD2 is a possible D gene (5 bases). This CDR3 is 16 amino acids long. The germline CDR1 and CDR2 sequences are SGHTA and FQGNSA. The V and J ends lost 8 bases and 2 bases respectively, with 20 bases between them. The CDR3 is CASATGLDYFTDTQYF. The CDR3 nucleotides read TGTGCCAGCGCCACTGGGCTTGACTATTTCACAGATACGCAGTATTTT.

Here the CDR3 DNA reads TGTGCCAGCAGGGGACAGGTGTCCGGGGAGCTGTTTTTT. Translating it yields CASRGQVSGELFF. The rearrangement uses TRBV6-5 and TRBJ2-2, with 8 bases that match TRBD1. V was pared by 6 bases and J by 6 bases, with 3 bases of the junction left unmatched. The CDR3 is 13 amino acids. CDR1 and CDR2 from the germline V gene are MNHEY and SVGAGI.

The chain employs TRBV7-2 and TRBJ2-7; 10 bases map to TRBD1. This CDR3 comprises 17 residues. Germline values: CDR1 SGHTA, CDR2 FQGNSA. Trimming cost V 5 bases and J 2 bases; bases outside gene matches: 12. The CDR3 DNA follows: TGTGCCAGCAGCCGCCGCGGCGGGACAGGGGCCCCCTACGAGCAGTACTTC. This gives the protein CASSRRGGTGAPYEQYF.

The rearrangement uses TRBV28 and TRBJ2-6, with TRBD1 matching over 8 bases. The trim removed 5 bases at V and 3 bases at J, leaving 12 bases unmatched. Looked up from germline, CDR1 is MDHEN and CDR2 is SYDVKM. This CDR3 contains 18 residues. CDR3 DNA: TGTGCCAGCAGTGCCCCGGCCTTGACAGGGGATGGGGCCAACGTCCTGACTTTC. Amino acids: CASSAPALTGDGANVLTF.

The V and J genes are TRBV5-1 and TRBJ2-1; 7 bases agree with TRBD1. J gave up 3 bases and V 4 bases, and 7 bases lay outside the gene matches. CDR1 and CDR2 from the germline V gene are SGHRS and YFSETQ. This CDR3 spans 15 amino acids. For the CDR3, the DNA is TGCGCCAGCAGCCCAACCGGGACAGACTACAATGAGCAGTTCTTC. Its protein is CASSPTGTDYNEQFF.

The chain recombines TRBV5-4 with TRBJ2-2; D gene uncertain. The V end was cut by 0 bases, the J end by 0 bases, with 9 bases between. This CDR3 spans 16 amino acids. In germline, CDR1 is SGHNT, CDR2 YYREEE (reference sequence). The CDR3 DNA reads as TGTGCCAGCAGCTTGGGAGGTGACGCGAACACCGGGGAGCTGTTTTTT. Translation: CASSLGGDANTGELFF.